These T cell receptor beta chains were read from a single sample in a study of T cells in Graves' hyperthyroidism and ophthalmopathy. TCRdb passed the multiplex PCR reads through MiXCR, listing each CDR3 protein once. Among 500,000 to 650,000 distinct CDR3 sequences listed, 11% to 15% were seen once. Sequencing used blood. The receptors originated from a woman between 40 and 50 years old with Graves' hyperthyroidism. The conserved cysteine and the conserved F or W are not part of the CDR3 here.

j_call: TRBJ2-1; v_call: TRBV19; cdr3_aa: ASSILVAYNEQF
j_call: TRBJ1-1; v_call: TRBV27; cdr3_aa: ASSLDKGTEAF
j_call: TRBJ2-7; v_call: TRBV2; cdr3_aa: ASSESALGEQY
j_call: TRBJ2-2; v_call: TRBV12-3/TRBV12-4; cdr3_aa: ASSFTGATNTGELF
j_call: TRBJ1-4; v_call: TRBV28; cdr3_aa: ASSFAGQGGSWEKLF
j_call: TRBJ2-1; v_call: TRBV5-1; cdr3_aa: ASSPFGQFSGVEYNEQF
j_call: TRBJ2-1; v_call: TRBV28; cdr3_aa: ASSFLNEQF
j_call: TRBJ2-5; v_call: TRBV13; cdr3_aa: ASSSPGQQETQY
j_call: TRBJ2-2; v_call: TRBV2; cdr3_aa: ASSYPTGRNTGELF
j_call: TRBJ2-2; v_call: TRBV30; cdr3_aa: AWNQGQGIGELF
j_call: TRBJ2-2; v_call: TRBV6-1; cdr3_aa: ASSIKGGELF
j_call: TRBJ2-5; v_call: TRBV24-1; cdr3_aa: ATSGDSRETQY
j_call: TRBJ2-7; v_call: TRBV3-1; cdr3_aa: ASSQEGTSGAREQY
j_call: TRBJ2-1; v_call: TRBV19; cdr3_aa: ASMGFAQGTGNEQF
j_call: TRBJ1-6; v_call: TRBV3-1; cdr3_aa: ASSQEKRTSSYNSPLH
j_call: TRBJ2-7; v_call: TRBV10-3; cdr3_aa: AISPGRYEQY
j_call: TRBJ2-1; v_call: TRBV29-1; cdr3_aa: SVEGEHNEQF
j_call: TRBJ1-5; v_call: TRBV30; cdr3_aa: AWSRQDNQPQH
j_call: TRBJ1-1; v_call: TRBV3-1; cdr3_aa: ASSQFRGNTEAF
j_call: TRBJ2-1; v_call: TRBV20-1; cdr3_aa: SARDRTSGRAYNEQF
j_call: TRBJ2-4; v_call: TRBV28; cdr3_aa: ASGQGAKNIQY
j_call: TRBJ2-7; v_call: TRBV20-1; cdr3_aa: SARGREGTYEQY
j_call: TRBJ1-2; v_call: TRBV29-1; cdr3_aa: SVSQGRYGYT
j_call: TRBJ2-5; v_call: TRBV7-6; cdr3_aa: ASSLDVGETQY
j_call: TRBJ2-7; v_call: TRBV2; cdr3_aa: ASRTSYEQY
j_call: TRBJ2-7; v_call: TRBV11-2; cdr3_aa: ASSLQTGHPYEQY
j_call: TRBJ2-7; v_call: TRBV7-2; cdr3_aa: ASSPRTHDYEQY
j_call: TRBJ2-1; v_call: TRBV20-1; cdr3_aa: SAKRPYYNEQF
j_call: TRBJ2-1; v_call: TRBV6-1; cdr3_aa: ASSYRRTGTGRESPPYNEQF
j_call: TRBJ2-5; v_call: TRBV7-2; cdr3_aa: ASSLWGGNQETQY
j_call: TRBJ1-5; v_call: TRBV12-5; cdr3_aa: ASAWIGDNQPQH
j_call: TRBJ2-4; v_call: TRBV2; cdr3_aa: ASVINRGSKNIQY
j_call: TRBJ2-3; v_call: TRBV6-1; cdr3_aa: ASPLAGNTDTQY
j_call: TRBJ2-7; v_call: TRBV4-1; cdr3_aa: ASSQDPSYYEQY
j_call: TRBJ2-7; v_call: TRBV5-1; cdr3_aa: ASSAFSGSGDEQY
j_call: TRBJ1-4; v_call: TRBV28; cdr3_aa: ATEGVGGKLF
j_call: TRBJ1-5; v_call: TRBV19; cdr3_aa: ASSISNMTGRKVSNQPQH
j_call: TRBJ2-2; v_call: TRBV11-3; cdr3_aa: ASSSGDRVAGELF
j_call: TRBJ2-7; v_call: TRBV20-1; cdr3_aa: SASGHSYEQY
j_call: TRBJ1-5; v_call: TRBV10-2; cdr3_aa: ASSEVGQPQH
j_call: TRBJ2-4; v_call: TRBV20-1; cdr3_aa: SAPGDRLLQAKNIQY